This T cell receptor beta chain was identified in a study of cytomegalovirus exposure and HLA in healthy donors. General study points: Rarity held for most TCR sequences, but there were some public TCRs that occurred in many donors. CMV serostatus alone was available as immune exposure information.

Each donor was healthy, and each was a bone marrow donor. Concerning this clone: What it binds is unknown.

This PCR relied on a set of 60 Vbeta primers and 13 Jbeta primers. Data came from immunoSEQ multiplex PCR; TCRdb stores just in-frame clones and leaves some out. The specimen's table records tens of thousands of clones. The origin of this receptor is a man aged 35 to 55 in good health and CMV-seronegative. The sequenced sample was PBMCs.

The CDR3 loop is CASSLTAVANVLTF. The CDR3 coding sequence is TGTGCCAGCAGCTTAACGGCCGTCGCCAACGTCCTGACTTTC. The chain carries TRBV7-3 and TRBJ2-6; no definite D call. Trimming removed 0 bases at V and 7 bases at J, with 7 bases between. The CDR3 extends over 14 amino acids. Germline V CDR1 and CDR2: SGHTA, FQGTGA.